This entry concerns a single T cell receptor beta chain. The antigen remains unidentified. Each individual donor underwent a draw of around 9.8 milliliters of peripheral blood. Researchers isolated at least 6.5 million PBMCs per sample. A second PCR, run for roughly 7 to 11 cycles, used a sample-barcoded 5' primer plus a J-beta primer mix. TCRdb re-called the 5' RACE reads with MiXCR, one entry per CDR3 protein. The sample consists of about 900,000 distinct CDR3 sequences, 62% of them appearing once. This sample stems from a study of blood T cells in healthy people across ages. Points from the study as a whole: Long-lived donors carried more naive CD4+ cells and greater diversity than aged donors.

Per the germline V gene, CDR1 is MNHEY and CDR2 is SVGAGI. There are 14 residues in the CDR3. The V end lost 0 bases, the J end lost 7 bases, and 12 bases lay between the germline ends. This chain connects TRBV6-5 to TRBJ1-2; D unresolved. The sequencing sample was made of blood. The clonotype originates from a man aged 25 to 40 in good health. The CDR3 DNA follows: TGTGCCAGCAGTTACTCATGGTCCGACGGTGGCTACACCTTC. Amino acids: CASSYSWSDGGYTF.